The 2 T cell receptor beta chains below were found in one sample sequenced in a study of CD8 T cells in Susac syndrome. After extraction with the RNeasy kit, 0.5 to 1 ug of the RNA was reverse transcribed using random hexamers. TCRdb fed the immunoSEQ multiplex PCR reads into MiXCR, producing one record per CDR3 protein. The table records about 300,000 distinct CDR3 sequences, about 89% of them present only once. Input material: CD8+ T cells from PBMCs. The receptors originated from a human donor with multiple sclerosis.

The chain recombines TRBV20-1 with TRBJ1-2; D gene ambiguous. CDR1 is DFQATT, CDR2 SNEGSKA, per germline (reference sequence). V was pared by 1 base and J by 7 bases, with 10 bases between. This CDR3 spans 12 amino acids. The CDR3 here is CSARVGFGGYTF. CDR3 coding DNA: TGCAGTGCTAGAGTAGGGTTCGGTGGCTACACCTTC.

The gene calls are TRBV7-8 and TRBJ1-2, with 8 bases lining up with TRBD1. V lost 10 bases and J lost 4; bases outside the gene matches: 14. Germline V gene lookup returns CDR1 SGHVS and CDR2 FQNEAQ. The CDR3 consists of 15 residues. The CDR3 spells CATQGAVGLGYGYTF. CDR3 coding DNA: TGTGCCACCCAGGGGGCGGTCGGCCTAGGCTATGGCTACACCTTC.